This entry describes one T cell receptor (beta chain). V was shortened by 8 bases and J by 1 base, with 6 bases between the two germline ends. The CDR3 consists of 12 residues. Germline lookup yields CDR1 MNHEY and CDR2 SVGAGI. Sequenced by immunoSEQ multiplex PCR; TCRdb stores in-frame clones only, minus some. Among tens of thousands of clones listed, 84% were seen once. These data come from a study of blood T cell repertoires in COVID-19. Sequenced sample: peripheral blood. This receptor was identified in a man aged 60 to 75 with acute or convalescent COVID-19. The rearrangement uses TRBV6-5 and TRBJ1-5; D is ambiguous. CDR3 loop: CASGRSNQPQHF. In DNA, the CDR3 is TGTGCCAGCGGGCGAAGCAATCAGCCCCAGCATTTT.